The rows below give T cell receptor beta chains drawn from one sample of a study of Ad26.COV2.S vaccination and SARS-CoV-2 variants. The data were produced by immunoSEQ multiplex PCR, yet TCRdb's version contains in-frame clones alone and is incomplete. The table records some 300,000 clones, around four fifths of them present only once. Material: peripheral blood, obtained in a trial of Ad26.COV2.S vaccine versus placebo. All receptors derive from a person between 18 and 60 years old who received the Ad26.COV2.S COVID-19 vaccine or a placebo. Each CDR3 is given with its conserved first and last residue. The order of the fields is J gene, V gene, CDR3 protein.

J gene: TRBJ1-1
V gene: TRBV28
CDR3 protein: CASSQTGGTEAFF

J gene: TRBJ2-7
V gene: TRBV6-2/TRBV6-3
CDR3 protein: CASSQRRIPYEQYF

J gene: TRBJ1-1
V gene: TRBV24-1
CDR3 protein: CATSDIVGWQAFF

J gene: TRBJ1-6
V gene: TRBV6-6
CDR3 protein: CASSYRGAASPLHF

J gene: TRBJ2-2
V gene: TRBV11-1
CDR3 protein: CASSFRTGDTGELFF

J gene: TRBJ2-3
V gene: TRBV19
CDR3 protein: CASSIGARVTDTQYF

J gene: TRBJ1-4
V gene: TRBV2
CDR3 protein: CASSRQGAGEKLFF

J gene: TRBJ2-7
V gene: TRBV19
CDR3 protein: CASSIDRGPYEQYF

J gene: TRBJ1-2
V gene: TRBV6-5
CDR3 protein: CASRLGGSDYGYTF

J gene: TRBJ1-1
V gene: TRBV12-3/TRBV12-4
CDR3 protein: CASSFGRATEAFF

J gene: TRBJ2-3
V gene: TRBV2
CDR3 protein: CASGQGGDTQYF

J gene: TRBJ2-1
V gene: TRBV2
CDR3 protein: CASSELGAYNEQFF

J gene: TRBJ2-7
V gene: TRBV18
CDR3 protein: CASSQDRGPRHEQYF

J gene: TRBJ1-5
V gene: TRBV7-2
CDR3 protein: CASSQQGALGQPQHF

J gene: TRBJ1-4
V gene: TRBV5-8
CDR3 protein: CASSLGQGVTNEKLFF

J gene: TRBJ2-4
V gene: TRBV21-1
CDR3 protein: CASSKDIKLAKNIQYF

J gene: TRBJ2-7
V gene: TRBV5-1
CDR3 protein: CASRGGTSVEQYF

J gene: TRBJ1-2
V gene: TRBV5-1
CDR3 protein: CASSLEMGDGYTF

J gene: TRBJ2-3
V gene: TRBV28
CDR3 protein: CASSSVGTASFTDTQYF

J gene: TRBJ2-5
V gene: TRBV2
CDR3 protein: CASSEGGLAVQETQYF

J gene: TRBJ2-6
V gene: TRBV18
CDR3 protein: CASSPGQGNSGANVLTF

J gene: TRBJ1-1
V gene: TRBV7-9
CDR3 protein: CASSLLATRESTEAFF

J gene: TRBJ2-1
V gene: TRBV27
CDR3 protein: CASSLGLAGMFF

J gene: TRBJ1-2
V gene: TRBV6-5
CDR3 protein: CASSSNRGIYGYTF

J gene: TRBJ2-6
V gene: TRBV3-1/TRBV3-2
CDR3 protein: CASSQETGLSNVLTF

J gene: TRBJ2-7
V gene: TRBV20-1
CDR3 protein: CSASPREGRYYEQYF

J gene: TRBJ2-7
V gene: TRBV14
CDR3 protein: CASSQDLSPGYSYEQYF

J gene: TRBJ2-2
V gene: TRBV11-3
CDR3 protein: CASSLTSGELTGELFF

J gene: TRBJ1-3
V gene: TRBV25-1
CDR3 protein: CASAQSGDLTGNTIYF

J gene: TRBJ1-2
V gene: TRBV7-2
CDR3 protein: CASSLAGGPYGYTF

J gene: TRBJ1-1
V gene: TRBV13
CDR3 protein: CASSRTGTGHLNTEAFF

J gene: TRBJ1-2
V gene: TRBV11-2
CDR3 protein: CASSHPLTGNYGYTF